This T cell receptor beta chain was sequenced during a study of vaccination and CD4 T cells after COVID-19. The V and J ends lost 4 bases and 7 bases, in that order; junction bases with no gene match: 1. Looked up from germline, CDR1 is LNHDA and CDR2 is SQIVND (reference sequence). This CDR3 comprises 12 residues. Comment on this clonotype: Its cognate antigen is unknown.

Treatment specified: roughly 11-day PBMC culture with coronavirus spike peptide pools or control peptides (ViraFEST assay). CD4+ T cells that had been cultured provided DNA sequenced with the Oncomine TCR Beta short-read assay. One entry per CDR3 protein results from TCRdb running MiXCR on the PCR reads. The data contain more than 15,000 distinct CDR3 sequences, about 46% of them singletons. The receptor comes from a human donor who had recovered from COVID-19. The sample consisted of CD4+ T cells from blood, cultured in vitro, taken before SARS-CoV-2 vaccination. The chain uses TRBV19 and TRBJ2-1; 7 positions agree with TRBD2. CDR3 DNA sequence: TGTGCCAGTAGTAGGCGGGAGAATGAGCAGTTCTTC. Its protein product is CASSRRENEQFF.